This T cell receptor (beta chain) is from a study of response to subunit inactivated influenza vaccine. This clonotype occurred a few times. Using its own MiXCR run on the RT-PCR reads, TCRdb lists one record per CDR3 protein. The sample shows roughly 700,000 distinct CDR3 sequences, about 15% of them seen only once. The CDR3 spans 16 residues. Losses at the gene ends were 1 base for V and 8 bases for J; bases not matched to a gene: 8. Germline V gene sequence: CDR1 MNHEY, CDR2 SMNVEV (reference sequence). Sequencing was performed on PBMCs from blood, taken roughly 2 weeks before vaccination. The TCR comes from a man aged 50 to 59 who received an inactivated influenza vaccine. V usage is TRBV27 and J usage is TRBJ2-1; 10 bases map to TRBD2. In nucleotides, the CDR3 is TGTGCCAGCAGTTTATATAGGCTAGCGGGGGATGATGAGCAGTTCTTC. Its translation: CASSLYRLAGDDEQFF.